These 26 T cell receptor beta chains were all obtained from the same sample, sequenced in a study of blood T cell repertoires in COVID-19. Repertoires were generated with immunoSEQ multiplex PCR, while TCRdb's copy carries only in-frame clones and drops some. This table has tens of thousands of clones, roughly 90% appearing once. The sequenced sample was peripheral blood. These receptors all stem from a woman in her fifties or sixties with acute or convalescent COVID-19.

J is TRBJ2-6 and V is TRBV5-1; a possible D gene is TRBD1 (5 bases). Germline lookup yields CDR1 SGHRS and CDR2 YFSETQ. CDR3 length: 15 amino acids. Between the trimmed V and J ends, which lost 3 bases and 4 bases, there was a span of 11 bases. CDR3 sequence (DNA): TGCGCCAGCAGCTCAACAGGTGACGGGGCCAACGTCCTGACTTTC. Its protein product is CASSSTGDGANVLTF.

The V call is TRBV11-2, the J call TRBJ2-1; 8 bases match TRBD1. Germline loops: CDR1 SGHAT, CDR2 FQNNGV. V was pared by 2 bases and J by 7 bases, with 7 bases of the junction left unmatched. The CDR3 contains 15 residues. CDR3 protein: CASSLIQGAQNEQFF. The CDR3 region has the DNA TGTGCCAGCAGCTTAATTCAGGGGGCACAGAATGAGCAGTTCTTC.

This chain's CDR3 is CASSLGSGTLNQPQHF. In DNA form, the CDR3 reads TGCGCCAGCAGCTTGGGTAGTGGGACACTCAATCAGCCCCAGCATTTT. This chain links TRBV5-1 with TRBJ1-5; maybe TRBD1 (6 bases). CDR1 and CDR2 (germline): SGHRS, YFSETQ. The CDR3 contains 16 residues. V was shortened by 0 bases and J by 3 bases, with 13 bases between the two germline ends.

This clone occurred once. The rearrangement uses TRBV4-1 and TRBJ2-3; 10 bases fit TRBD2. This CDR3 contains 20 residues. In germline, CDR1 is MGHRA, CDR2 YSYEKL. The V gene end was trimmed by 4 bases and the J gene end by 1 base; junction bases not matched to a gene: 17. CDR3 protein: CASSPLRSSGGKLRTDTQYF. CDR3 DNA: TGCGCCAGCAGCCCCCTTCGGTCTAGCGGGGGCAAGTTGCGCACAGATACGCAGTATTTT.

The rearrangement joins TRBV19 to TRBJ1-4, with a weak D call TRBD1 (5 bases). CDR1 LNHDA and CDR2 SQIVND come from the germline V gene (reference sequence). CDR3 length: 14 residues. V dropped 5 bases and J dropped 7 bases, with 14 bases sitting between them. CDR3 region: CASSRGGVGEKLFF. CDR3 nucleotide sequence: TGTGCCAGTAGTCGCGGGGGTGTGGGTGAAAAACTGTTTTTT. The whole variable domain, filled in from reference TRBV19 and TRBJ1-4, reads DGGITQSPKYLFRKEGQNVTLSCEQNLNHDAMYWYRQDPGQGLRLIYYSQIVNDFQKGDIAEGYSVSREKKESFPLTVTSAQKNPTAFYLCASSRGGVGEKLFFGSGTQLSVL.

This sequence joins TRBV15 and TRBJ2-3, with TRBD2 identical over 9 bases. The CDR3 is 16 amino acids. The germline V gene has CDR1 LNHNV and CDR2 YYDKDF (reference sequence). J gave up 1 base and V 5 bases, and 7 bases lay outside the gene matches. Written as DNA, the CDR3 is TGTGCCACCAGCGGCGTAGCGGGAGCGGGCACAGATACGCAGTATTTT. Translating it yields CATSGVAGAGTDTQYF.

This chain connects TRBV28 to TRBJ2-1, with a tentative D call TRBD2 (6 bases). In germline, CDR1 is MDHEN, CDR2 SYDVKM. V lost 8 bases, J lost 8 bases, and 16 bases lay in between. CDR3 length: 13 amino acids. The CDR3 DNA sequence: TGTGCCAGCCAACCGGGTAGCGGCGATGAGCAGTTCTTC. Translation: CASQPGSGDEQFF.

The chain carries TRBV7-8 and TRBJ2-5, with D unclear. V lost 6 bases and J lost 4, with 12 bases in between. The CDR3 length is 13 residues. The V gene's germline CDR1 is SGHVS and CDR2 FQNEAQ. The CDR3 sequence: CASRLDRLETQYF. The CDR3 DNA reads as TGTGCCAGCAGACTCGACCGACTAGAGACCCAGTACTTC.

The chain joins TRBV10-1 to TRBJ1-5; 7 bases match TRBD1. The germline V gene has CDR1 WNHNN and CDR2 SYGVQD (reference sequence). The V and J ends lost 5 bases and 1 base, in that order; junction bases with no gene match: 5. This CDR3 contains 15 residues. The chain's CDR3 is CASSPQGWSNQPQHF. The CDR3 DNA reads as TGCGCCAGCAGTCCACAGGGGTGGAGCAATCAGCCCCAGCATTTT.

V and J are TRBV6-1 and TRBJ1-2; D not certain. V was pared by 5 bases and J by 6 bases, with 13 bases between. The CDR3 runs to 13 residues. In germline, CDR1 is MNHNS, CDR2 SASEGT. CDR3 sequence reads: CASSPRGGHGYTF. The CDR3 coding sequence is TGTGCCAGCAGTCCCCGGGGAGGTCATGGCTACACCTTC.

This clone was recorded only once. V usage is TRBV2 and J usage is TRBJ1-5; D not resolved. V lost 6 bases and J 5 bases, leaving 14 bases between the germline ends. Germline CDR1 reads SNHLY; CDR2 reads FYNNEI. CDR3 length equals 14 residues. CDR3 DNA: TGTGCCAGCAGCCGAGGGTCCGGCCATCAGCCCCAGCATTTT. Translating it yields CASSRGSGHQPQHF. Filled out from reference TRBV2 and TRBJ1-5, the complete variable domain reads EPEVTQTPSHQVTQMGQEVILRCVPISNHLYFYWYRQILGQKVEFLVSFYNNEISEKSEIFDDQFSVERPDGSNFTLKIRSTKLEDSAMYFCASSRGSGHQPQHFGDGTRLSIL.

The CDR3 loop reads CASSQVTGGNTGELFF. For the CDR3, the DNA is TGTGCCAGCAGCCAAGTAACAGGGGGGAACACCGGGGAGCTGTTTTTT. The chain has TRBV3-1 (or the pseudogene TRBV3-2) and TRBJ2-2; 8 nucleotides align to TRBD1. The germline gives CDR1 LGHDT, CDR2 YNNKEL (reference sequence). V trimming: 1 base; J trimming: 1 base; junction bases outside the gene matches: 2. The CDR3 loop spans 16 amino acids.

The chain joins TRBV3-1 (or the pseudogene TRBV3-2) to TRBJ1-3; possibly TRBD1 for D (5 bases). Trimming pared 4 bases from V and 3 bases from J, leaving 13 bases between. CDR3 size: 15 residues. The germline V gene encodes CDR1 LGHDT and CDR2 YNNKEL (reference sequence). The CDR3 nucleotides are TGTGCCAGCAGCCGGGGGAGGACGAATGGAAACACCATATATTTT. This encodes CASSRGRTNGNTIYF.

This clone was recorded once. This sequence joins TRBV6-2 or TRBV6-3 and TRBJ2-2, with 11 bases matching TRBD1. Losses at the gene ends were 2 bases for V and 6 bases for J; bases not matched to a gene: 2. Per the germline V gene, CDR1 is MNHEY and CDR2 is SVGEGT. The CDR3 loop spans 15 amino acids. CDR3 region: CASSYGGQGAGELFF. The CDR3 DNA reads as TGTGCCAGCAGTTACGGGGGACAGGGGGCCGGGGAGCTGTTTTTT.

The CDR3 spells CASNINRGNQPQHF. DNA of the CDR3: TGTGCCAGCAACATAAACAGGGGCAATCAGCCCCAGCATTTT. V usage is TRBV6-5 and J usage is TRBJ1-5; TRBD1 might be the D (6 bases). Germline V CDR1 and CDR2: MNHEY, SVGAGI. With 7 bases removed from V and 2 bases from J, the gap between germline ends came to 12 bases. The CDR3 covers 14 residues.

The chain couples TRBV6-1 to TRBJ2-7; 7 bases fit TRBD2. This CDR3 contains 20 residues. Losses at the gene ends were 3 bases for V and 0 bases for J; bases not matched to a gene: 20. Germline V lookup: CDR1 MNHNS, CDR2 SASEGT. The CDR3 protein is CASSEVTPLNLGGGSYEQYV. The DNA of the CDR3 is TGTGCCAGCAGTGAGGTGACCCCCCTCAACCTAGGCGGGGGCTCCTACGAGCAGTACGTC.

The sample holds a few counts of this clone. V usage is TRBV28 and J usage is TRBJ1-4, with 7 bases identical to TRBD1. The CDR3 has 13 amino acids. J gave up 10 bases and V 5 bases, and 7 bases lay outside the gene matches. Germline values: CDR1 MDHEN, CDR2 SYDVKM. The CDR3 DNA reads TGTGCCAGCAGTCAAACAGGGGAAAGAAAACTGTTTTTT. It encodes CASSQTGERKLFF.

This chain's CDR3 is CASSLVGGHYGYTF. CDR3 coding DNA: TGCGCCAGCAGCTTGGTCGGCGGTCACTATGGCTACACCTTC. The chain recombines TRBV5-1 with TRBJ1-2; D is unclear. V was pared by 0 bases and J by 3 bases, with 9 bases between. This CDR3 has 14 amino acids. Germline assignment: CDR1 SGHRS and CDR2 YFSETQ.

The V gene is TRBV5-1, the J gene TRBJ2-5, with a weak D call TRBD2 (7 bases). The germline V gene encodes CDR1 SGHRS and CDR2 YFSETQ. Between the trimmed V and J ends, which lost 0 bases and 2 bases, there was a span of 11 bases. The CDR3 loop spans 15 amino acids. CDR3 DNA sequence: TGCGCCAGCAGCTTGGCCAGGGGAGGGCAAGAGACCCAGTACTTC. Encoded protein: CASSLARGGQETQYF.

The rearrangement joins TRBV7-2 to TRBJ2-1; 13 bases agree with TRBD2. The CDR3 length is 15 residues. Germline CDR1 SGHTA, CDR2 FQGNSA. The trim removed 4 bases at V and 8 bases at J, leaving 5 bases unmatched. The DNA of the CDR3 is TGTGCCAGCAGCTCCCGGACTAGCGGGAGCTATGAGCAGTTCTTC. It is translated as CASSSRTSGSYEQFF.

This clone came up once. V usage is TRBV10-3 and J usage is TRBJ2-7, with TRBD2 matching over 10 bases. This CDR3 contains 14 residues. V gave up 5 bases and J gave up 3 bases; unmatched junction bases: 4. Germline V CDR1 and CDR2: ENHRY, SYGVKD. The CDR3 coding sequence is TGTGCCATCAGTAGGACTAGCGGAGACTACGAGCAGTACGTC. Residues: CAISRTSGDYEQYV.

DNA for the CDR3: TGTGCCAGCAGCGGGGGGGACAGGATAAATCAGCCCCAGCATTTT. Protein: CASSGGDRINQPQHF. The rearrangement uses TRBV5-8 and TRBJ1-5, with 8 bases that match TRBD1. Trimming removed 4 bases from V and 4 bases from J; junction bases left unmatched: 7. The CDR3 loop spans 15 amino acids. The germline CDR1 and CDR2 sequences are SGHTS and YDEGEE.

The rearrangement uses TRBV18 and TRBJ1-3; D perhaps matches TRBD1 (5 bases). The CDR3 has 15 residues. Germline CDR1 and CDR2: KGHSH and LQKENI. The V and J ends lost 2 bases and 1 base respectively, with 9 bases between them. DNA of the CDR3: TGTGCCAGCTCACCAGGGGCCGGGTCTGGAAACACCATATATTTT. This encodes CASSPGAGSGNTIYF. Full variable domain (remainder filled in from reference TRBV18 and TRBJ1-3): NAGVMQNPRHLVRRRGQEARLRCSPMKGHSHVYWYRQLPEEGLKFMVYLQKENIIDESGMPKERFSAEFPKEGPSILRIQQVVRGDSAAYFCASSPGAGSGNTIYFGEGSWLTVV.

The chain combines TRBV5-1 with TRBJ2-5, with 7 bases lining up with TRBD1. The CDR3 contains 14 residues. V shed 5 bases and J 7 bases; nucleotides not matched to a gene: 11. Germline assignment: CDR1 SGHRS and CDR2 YFSETQ. CDR3 residues: CASRSGTASLTQYF. Written as DNA, the CDR3 is TGCGCCAGCAGATCCGGGACAGCCTCTTTGACCCAGTACTTC.

The CDR3 DNA reads TGTGCCAGTCGAGCTCCGGACAGGGGGCCGGGAGAGACCCAGTACTTC. This codes for CASRAPDRGPGETQYF. The J gene is TRBJ2-5, the V gene TRBV6-6; 11 bases are a match to TRBD1. With V trimmed by 9 bases and J by 4 bases, 13 bases remained unmatched. Germline CDR1 and CDR2: MNHNY and SVGAGI (reference sequence). This CDR3 has 16 amino acids.

This chain uses TRBV6-6 with TRBJ1-5; 8 nucleotides agree with TRBD1. Germline V gives CDR1 MNHNY, CDR2 SVGAGI (reference sequence). CDR3 length: 13 amino acids. V shed 2 bases, J shed 9 bases, and the junction held 3 bases outside the gene matches. The CDR3 DNA is TGTGCCAGCAGTTACGCAGGGGGCTGGCCCCAGCATTTT. Protein product: CASSYAGGWPQHF.